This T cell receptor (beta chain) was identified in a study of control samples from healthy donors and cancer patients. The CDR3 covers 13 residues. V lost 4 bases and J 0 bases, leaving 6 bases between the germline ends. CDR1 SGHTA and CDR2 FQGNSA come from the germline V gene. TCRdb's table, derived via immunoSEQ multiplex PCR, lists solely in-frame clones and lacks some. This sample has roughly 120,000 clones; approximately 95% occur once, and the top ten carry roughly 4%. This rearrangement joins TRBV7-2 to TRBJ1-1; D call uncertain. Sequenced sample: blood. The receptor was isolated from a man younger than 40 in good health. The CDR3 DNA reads TGTGCCAGCAGCTGGACGGTGAACACTGAAGCTTTCTTT. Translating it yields CASSWTVNTEAFF.